The 25 T cell receptor beta chains in this list originate from one sample, sequenced in a study of cytomegalovirus exposure and HLA in healthy donors. PCR amplification relied on 60 Vbeta primers (plus 13 Jbeta primers). Clones were sequenced by immunoSEQ multiplex PCR, and TCRdb holds only the in-frame ones, with some missing. The sample lists under 150,000 clones; 81% were seen once. The specimen was PBMCs. All receptors derive from a man aged 18 to 30 in good health and CMV-seronegative.

The chain combines TRBV5-1 with TRBJ2-7; 10 bases align to TRBD2. This CDR3 comprises 14 residues. V lost 7 bases to trimming and J lost 4 bases; unmatched junction nucleotides: 8. Germline V gives CDR1 SGHRS, CDR2 YFSETQ. Here the CDR3 DNA reads TGCGCCAGCGCCCCCAGCGGGGGGGAATACGAGCAGTACTTC. Translating gives CASAPSGGEYEQYF.

V gene TRBV5-6 combines with J gene TRBJ2-3, with 8 bases aligning to TRBD1. The CDR3 runs to 14 residues. V dropped 1 base and J dropped 3; count of bases not matched to a gene: 1. CDR1 SGHDT and CDR2 YYEEEE come from the germline V gene. The DNA of the CDR3 is TGTGCCAGCAGCTTGCAGGGGGCGACAGATACGCAGTATTTT. Encoded protein: CASSLQGATDTQYF.

The chain is built from TRBV7-2 and TRBJ2-2; no definite D call. This CDR3 region has 14 residues. CDR1 and CDR2 from the germline V gene are SGHTA and FQGNSA. The ends were cut back, 1 base at V and 4 bases at J, with 7 bases in the middle. In nucleotides, the CDR3 is TGTGCCAGCAGCTTAGATACCGGCACCGGGGAGCTGTTTTTT. Translation: CASSLDTGTGELFF.

The J gene is TRBJ1-4, the V gene TRBV9, with TRBD1 matching 7 bases. Germline V gives CDR1 SGDLS, CDR2 YYNGEE. Trimming at V came to 3 bases and at J to 3 bases, leaving 5 bases not matched to a gene. The CDR3 spans 15 residues. CDR3 in amino acids: CASSAAGTANEKLFF. The CDR3 nucleotides read TGTGCCAGCAGCGCCGCCGGGACAGCTAATGAAAAACTGTTTTTT.

The J gene is TRBJ2-3, the V gene TRBV9; no firm D call. This CDR3 comprises 13 residues. Trimming left V 0 bases short and J 6 bases short, with 8 bases between. Germline values: CDR1 SGDLS, CDR2 YYNGEE. The CDR3 region is CASSVVRADTQYF. As DNA, the CDR3 is TGTGCCAGCAGCGTAGTACGTGCGGATACGCAGTATTTT.

The chain is built from TRBV4-3 and TRBJ1-5; TRBD1 agrees at 8 bases. This CDR3 contains 20 residues. Germline V gives CDR1 LGHNA, CDR2 YSLEER. The ends lost 3 bases at V and 2 bases at J; junction bases unmatched: 18. CDR3 in DNA: TGCGCCAGCAGCCATAAAGGACAGGGCTTGTTCATGTCCGGCAATCAGCCCCAGCATTTT. It is translated as CASSHKGQGLFMSGNQPQHF.

V gene TRBV27 combines with J gene TRBJ1-1, with a tentative D call TRBD1 (5 bases). This CDR3 contains 16 residues. With 3 bases removed from V and 0 bases from J, the gap between germline ends came to 14 bases. CDR1 and CDR2 (germline): MNHEY, SMNVEV (reference sequence). The CDR3 DNA reads TGTGCCAGCAGTTTCCGGTCGGGGGGGATGAACACTGAAGCTTTCTTT. Its translation: CASSFRSGGMNTEAFF.

The V gene is TRBV27, the J gene TRBJ1-2; no reliable D call. The CDR3 runs 12 residues. The V and J ends lost 8 bases and 3 bases respectively, with 10 bases between them. Germline V gives CDR1 MNHEY, CDR2 SMNVEV (reference sequence). Here the CDR3 reads CASGSDYYGYTF. CDR3 in DNA: TGTGCCAGCGGGAGCGACTACTATGGCTACACCTTC.

The chain links TRBV5-1 to TRBJ2-1; D ambiguous. Germline assignment: CDR1 SGHRS and CDR2 YFSETQ. Trimming removed 4 bases at V and 4 bases at J, with 15 bases between. The CDR3 spans 15 residues. In DNA form, the CDR3 reads TGCGCCAGCAGCCCGTTTTTGCTAACTTACAATGAGCAGTTCTTC. It yields the protein CASSPFLLTYNEQFF.

Comment on this clone: Other DNA sequences in the sample encode the same CDR3. The V call is TRBV30, the J call TRBJ1-1; D gene unclear. CDR1 GTSNPN and CDR2 SVGIG come from the germline V gene (reference sequence). The germline V and J ends were trimmed by 4 bases and 1 base, with 4 bases remaining between them. CDR3 length: 11 residues. CDR3 residues: CAWKQNTEAFF. DNA of the CDR3: TGTGCCTGGAAGCAGAACACTGAAGCTTTCTTT.

V gene TRBV7-9 combines with J gene TRBJ1-1; D gene ambiguous. The CDR3 runs to 13 residues. Germline-derived CDR1 and CDR2 are SEHNR and FQNEAQ (reference sequence). The V gene lost 2 bases and the J gene lost 7 bases, with 11 bases spanning the gap. DNA for the CDR3: TGTGCCAGCAGCTTAACGGATTCAGGTGAAGCTTTCTTT. Translated: CASSLTDSGEAFF.

The chain links TRBV7-8 to TRBJ1-2, with D unresolved. The germline V gene has CDR1 SGHVS and CDR2 FQNEAQ. The V end lost 5 bases, the J end lost 2 bases, and 9 bases lay between the germline ends. The CDR3 is 13 amino acids. As DNA, the CDR3 is TGTGCCAGCAGCCCGACGGGGAACTATGGCTACACCTTC. Translated: CASSPTGNYGYTF.

In DNA form, the CDR3 reads TGTGCTAGTGCCTCCGGGACTCCCTACTTCAATGAGCAGTTCTTC. This gives the protein CASASGTPYFNEQFF. The chain employs TRBV12-5 and TRBJ2-1, with D possibly being TRBD2 (6 bases). CDR1 is LGHNT, CDR2 FRNRAP, per germline. This CDR3 contains 15 residues. The V end was cut by 7 bases, the J end by 6 bases, with 19 bases between.

The rearrangement joins TRBV29-1 to TRBJ1-2; TRBD1 is a possible D gene (5 bases). CDR3 length equals 11 residues. With 6 bases removed from V and 8 bases from J, the gap between germline ends came to 13 bases. CDR1 SQVTM and CDR2 ANQGSEA come from the germline V gene. The CDR3 region is CSVMTAKGYTF. The CDR3 coding sequence is TGCAGCGTGATGACAGCGAAAGGCTACACCTTC. The entire variable domain, with the rest obtained from reference TRBV29-1 and TRBJ1-2, is as follows: SAVISQKPSRDICQRGTSLTIQCQVDSQVTMMFWYRQQPGQSLTLIATANQGSEATYESGFVIDKFPISRPNLTFSTLTVSNMSPEDSSIYLCSVMTAKGYTFGSGTRLTVV.

The chain links TRBV7-9 to TRBJ2-7, with 7 bases matching TRBD2. V lost 5 bases, J lost 9 bases, and 19 bases stayed unmatched. The CDR3 is 16 residues long. The germline V gene encodes CDR1 SEHNR and CDR2 FQNEAQ (reference sequence). CDR3 DNA sequence: TGTGCCAGCAGCCCAACACGTAGCGGGCCCCCGATCGGGCAGTACTTC. It codes for CASSPTRSGPPIGQYF.

CDR3 sequence: CSSVRTRGYNEQFF. DNA of the CDR3: TGCAGCTCAGTAAGGACTAGAGGGTACAATGAGCAGTTCTTC. The V gene is TRBV29-1, the J gene TRBJ2-1, with 7 bases fitting TRBD2. Trimming cost V 8 bases and J 4 bases; bases outside gene matches: 11. The V gene's germline CDR1 is SQVTM and CDR2 ANQGSEA. The CDR3 spans 14 residues.

The J gene is TRBJ1-5, the V gene TRBV27; tentatively, D is TRBD1 (5 bases). V was trimmed by 6 bases and J by 0 bases, leaving 12 bases between them. Per germline, CDR1 MNHEY and CDR2 SMNVEV (reference sequence). This CDR3 is built from 15 residues. CDR3 amino acids: CASRADSYSNQPQHF. CDR3 DNA sequence: TGTGCCAGCAGGGCAGACAGTTATAGCAATCAGCCCCAGCATTTT.

V is TRBV27 and J is TRBJ2-7; possibly TRBD1 for D (5 bases). The CDR3 consists of 14 residues. In germline, CDR1 is MNHEY, CDR2 SMNVEV (reference sequence). V was cut by 2 bases and J by 2 bases, with 10 bases left in between. CDR3 coding DNA: TGTGCCAGCAGTTTAAGACAGAAGCCCTACGAGCAGTACTTC. Translation gives CASSLRQKPYEQYF.

This clone was seen only a few times. The J gene is TRBJ2-7, the V gene TRBV5-6; no clear D. The CDR3 runs to 16 residues. CDR1 is SGHDT, CDR2 YYEEEE, per germline. Trimming took 2 bases from V and 9 from J, leaving 24 bases between them. CDR3 in DNA: TGTGCCAGCAGCTTCATATCTAGAACGGCCACTTCCAGGCAGTACTTC. Translation gives CASSFISRTATSRQYF.

This sequence joins TRBV27 and TRBJ1-6; a possible D gene is TRBD1 (6 bases). The germline gives CDR1 MNHEY, CDR2 SMNVEV (reference sequence). The CDR3 loop spans 17 amino acids. V was shortened by 7 bases and J by 1 base, with 17 bases between the two germline ends. The CDR3 nucleotides read TGTGCCAGCAAACAGGGTAAACTTGGGTCCTATAATTCACCCCTCCACTTT. Translated, it gives CASKQGKLGSYNSPLHF.

This chain links TRBV28 with TRBJ2-7, with a weak D call TRBD1 (6 bases). Germline lookup yields CDR1 MDHEN and CDR2 SYDVKM. The V end lost 7 bases, the J end lost 3 bases, and 16 bases lay between the germline ends. The CDR3 is 14 amino acids. The CDR3 loop is CASITRDTSYEQYF. CDR3 coding DNA: TGTGCCAGCATCACCCGGGACACGAGCTACGAGCAGTACTTC. Full variable domain (remainder filled in from reference TRBV28 and TRBJ2-7): DVKVTQSSRYLVKRTGEKVFLECVQDMDHENMFWYRQDPGLGLRLIYFSYDVKMKEKGDIPEGYSVSREKKERFSLILESASTNQTSMYLCASITRDTSYEQYFGPGTRLTVT.

V and J are TRBV6-5 and TRBJ1-5; weak D call: TRBD1 (5 bases). Trimming stripped 0 bases from V and 2 bases from J, with 8 bases between. Germline loops: CDR1 MNHEY, CDR2 SVGAGI. This CDR3 region has 15 residues. For the CDR3, the DNA is TGTGCCAGCAGTTACTCAGGGGCTGGCAATCAGCCCCAGCATTTT. Translating it yields CASSYSGAGNQPQHF.

V gene TRBV4-3 combines with J gene TRBJ2-5; D is possibly TRBD2 (6 bases). CDR1 is LGHNA and CDR2 is YSLEER in the germline V gene. V was shortened by 0 bases and J by 3 bases, with 11 bases between the two germline ends. The CDR3 has 15 residues. This CDR3 is CASSQDPGGEETQYF. The CDR3 nucleotides are TGCGCCAGCAGCCAAGATCCCGGCGGGGAAGAGACCCAGTACTTC.

J is TRBJ2-7 and V is TRBV4-1; tentatively, D is TRBD2 (6 bases). This CDR3 has 18 residues. The ends were cut back, 0 bases at V and 0 bases at J, with 18 bases in the middle. The germline V gene encodes CDR1 MGHRA and CDR2 YSYEKL. DNA for the CDR3: TGCGCCAGCAGCCAAGATACCCCCTGGGGGGTGAGCTCCTACGAGCAGTACTTC. This gives the protein CASSQDTPWGVSSYEQYF.

The gene calls are TRBV27 and TRBJ1-2; possibly TRBD1 for D (6 bases). The CDR3 extends over 15 amino acids. The V end was cut by 7 bases, the J end by 0 bases, with 15 bases between. Germline lookup yields CDR1 MNHEY and CDR2 SMNVEV (reference sequence). This chain's CDR3 is CASTAMGTPNYGYTF. CDR3 nucleotides: TGTGCCAGCACCGCAATGGGGACACCTAACTATGGCTACACCTTC.